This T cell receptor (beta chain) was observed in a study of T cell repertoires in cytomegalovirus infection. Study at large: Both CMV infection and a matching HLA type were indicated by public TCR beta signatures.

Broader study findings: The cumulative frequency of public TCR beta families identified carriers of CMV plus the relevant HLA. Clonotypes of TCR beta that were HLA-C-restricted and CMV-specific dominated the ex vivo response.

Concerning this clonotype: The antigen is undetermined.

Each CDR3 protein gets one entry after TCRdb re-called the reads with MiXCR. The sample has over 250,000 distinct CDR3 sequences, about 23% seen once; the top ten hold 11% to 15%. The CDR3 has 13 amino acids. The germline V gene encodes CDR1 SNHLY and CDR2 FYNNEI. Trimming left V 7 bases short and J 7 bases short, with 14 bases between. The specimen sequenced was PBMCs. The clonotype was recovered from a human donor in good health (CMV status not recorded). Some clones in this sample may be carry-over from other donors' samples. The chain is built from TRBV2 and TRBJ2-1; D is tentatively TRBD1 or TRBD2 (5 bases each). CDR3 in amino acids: CASMGWGLNEQFF. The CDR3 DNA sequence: TGTGCCAGCATGGGTTGGGGGTTGAATGAGCAGTTCTTC.